Following are 22 T cell receptor beta chains from one sample sequenced in a study of metastatic and nonmetastatic thyroid tumors. Via MiXCR, TCRdb re-called the PCR reads. The sample includes some 32,000 clones, about 20% seen only once; the top ten take 8%. Thyroid surgery had not been preceded by any treatment in any patient. The sample taken for sequencing was blood. The receptors stem from a female donor with papillary thyroid cancer or a benign thyroid nodule (not recorded which). Some clones in this sample may be carry-over from other donors' samples.

This clone was observed a few times. The rearrangement uses TRBV19 and TRBJ1-1; D gene uncertain. There are 16 residues in the CDR3. The germline gives CDR1 LNHDA, CDR2 SQIVND (reference sequence). The V and J ends lost 4 bases and 1 base respectively, with 16 bases between them. CDR3 coding DNA: TGTGCCAGTAGTACCGAGGGCCGCCGATCGAACACTGAAGCTTTCTTT. Residues: CASSTEGRRSNTEAFF.

This clone rates as medium-sized. V gene TRBV20-1 combines with J gene TRBJ1-2, with TRBD1 matching over 7 bases. The V gene's germline CDR1 is DFQATT and CDR2 SNEGSKA (reference sequence). The CDR3 sequence is 17 residues long. V shed 2 bases, J shed 7 bases, and the junction held 19 bases outside the gene matches. The CDR3 loop is CSARLVDRDPGGGGYTF. CDR3 in DNA: TGCAGTGCTAGACTGGTCGACAGGGACCCCGGTGGGGGTGGCTACACCTTC.

The gene calls are TRBV24-1 and TRBJ1-5, with D unresolved. This CDR3 region has 14 residues. V lost 3 bases, J lost 4 bases, and 9 bases lay in between. CDR1 and CDR2 (germline): KGHDR, SFDVKD. The CDR3 bases are TGTGCCACCAGTGATCTACAAAATAATCAGCCCCAGCATTTT. Translation gives CATSDLQNNQPQHF.

This clone turned up a few times. The CDR3 DNA sequence: TGTGCCAGCAGTTACGGGCGAAGGAATTCACCCCTCCACTTT. It specifies CASSYGRRNSPLHF. The chain is built from TRBV6-2 or TRBV6-3 and TRBJ1-6; no definite D call. The V end lost 2 bases, the J end lost 7 bases, and 9 bases lay between the germline ends. The CDR3 extends over 14 amino acids. Germline assignment: CDR1 MNHEY and CDR2 SVGEGT.

This clone appeared a few times. The chain couples TRBV28 to TRBJ1-5, with unresolved D. V shed 8 bases and J shed 6 bases, with 8 bases lying between them. The CDR3 loop spans 11 amino acids. The germline CDR1 and CDR2 sequences are MDHEN and SYDVKM. CDR3 amino acids: CASGGGQPQHF. In DNA form, the CDR3 reads TGTGCCAGCGGAGGTGGTCAGCCCCAGCATTTT.

This clone is judged medium-sized. The CDR3 reads CASSSRGNTEAFF. Here the CDR3 DNA reads TGTGCCAGCAGCTCCAGGGGGAACACTGAAGCTTTCTTT. V is TRBV13 and J is TRBJ1-1; weak D call: TRBD1 (6 bases). Trimming shortened V by 4 bases and J by 1 base, and 7 bases separated the two germline ends. Looked up from germline, CDR1 is PRHDT and CDR2 is FYEKMQ (reference sequence). The CDR3 contains 13 residues.

In its sample, this clone was seen many times. The chain combines TRBV6-1 with TRBJ1-2, with D possibly TRBD1 on 6 matching bases. The CDR3 length is 14 residues. CDR1 and CDR2 from the germline V gene are MNHNS and SASEGT. V lost 6 bases, J lost 7 bases, and 18 bases lay in between. CDR3 sequence (DNA): TGTGCCAGCAGCCGAGGGCAGGGGATCCTTGGCTACACCTTC. Its protein is CASSRGQGILGYTF.

The chain carries TRBV6-1 and TRBJ1-4; D unclear. CDR3 size: 13 residues. The germline gives CDR1 MNHNS, CDR2 SASEGT. Trimming removed 7 bases at V and 10 bases at J, with 16 bases between. The CDR3 DNA reads TGTGCCAGCAAAAACCGAGGGTGGGGAAAACTGTTTTTT. Protein product: CASKNRGWGKLFF.

This clone was seen repeatedly, ten times or more. J is TRBJ1-5 and V is TRBV12-3 or TRBV12-4, with 9 positions matching TRBD1. The V gene end was trimmed by 5 bases and the J gene end by 4 bases; junction bases not matched to a gene: 9. The CDR3 spans 16 residues. The CDR3 loop reads CASSPGQGEINQPQHF. The CDR3 DNA is TGTGCCAGCAGTCCGGGACAGGGAGAAATTAATCAGCCCCAGCATTTT.

This clone was recorded a few times. V is TRBV6-4 and J is TRBJ2-3, with no clear D. Per germline, CDR1 MRHNA and CDR2 SNTAGT. Between the trimmed V and J ends, which lost 3 bases and 1 base, there was a span of 11 bases. This CDR3 region has 15 residues. CDR3 DNA: TGTGCCAGCAGTGATAGTGAAGGCGGCACAGATACGCAGTATTTT. It yields the protein CASSDSEGGTDTQYF.

This clone was seen at least ten times. The chain carries TRBV5-1 and TRBJ1-4; the D is unclear. The V end lost 0 bases, the J end lost 2 bases, and 11 bases lay between the germline ends. The CDR3 has 16 residues. CDR1 SGHRS and CDR2 YFSETQ come from the germline V gene. The CDR3 loop is CASSLELRNTNEKLFF. For the CDR3, the DNA is TGCGCCAGCAGCTTGGAACTCAGGAACACTAATGAAAAACTGTTTTTT.

This clone has ten or more counts. The chain has TRBV19 and TRBJ2-1, with TRBD1 matching over 7 bases. J was trimmed by 4 bases and V by 7 bases; bases with no gene match: 10. The CDR3 consists of 15 residues. CDR1 LNHDA and CDR2 SQIVND come from the germline V gene (reference sequence). The CDR3 region has the DNA TGTGCCAGTACTCCAGGGACAGTGACTTACAATGAGCAGTTCTTC. This translates into CASTPGTVTYNEQFF.

This clone has at least ten counts. DNA of the CDR3: TGCAGTGCCTCCGGGACAATTGAAGCTTTCTTT. Amino acids: CSASGTIEAFF. This chain uses TRBV20-1 with TRBJ1-1, with D possibly being TRBD1 (6 bases). V was trimmed by 6 bases and J by 7 bases, leaving 12 bases between them. This CDR3 comprises 11 residues. The germline V gene has CDR1 DFQATT and CDR2 SNEGSKA (reference sequence).

This clone was counted ten times or more. The genes are TRBV20-1 and TRBJ2-7, with 9 bases that match TRBD1. Trimming cost V 5 bases and J 5 bases; bases outside gene matches: 4. The germline V gene has CDR1 DFQATT and CDR2 SNEGSKA (reference sequence). The CDR3 has 12 amino acids. CDR3 in amino acids: CSAGGQGDEQYF. CDR3 coding DNA: TGCAGTGCTGGGGGACAGGGCGACGAGCAGTACTTC.

This clone was observed at least ten times. The gene calls are TRBV7-6 and TRBJ2-7; 11 positions agree with TRBD1. This CDR3 region has 13 residues. CDR1 is SGHVS, CDR2 FNYEAQ, per germline. The V and J ends lost 5 bases and 6 bases, in that order; junction bases with no gene match: 3. The CDR3, as DNA: TGTGCCAGCAGCGGACAGGGGGCAGGCGAGCAGTACTTC. This gives the protein CASSGQGAGEQYF.

This clone was detected many times. This may be a read error: a much more frequent sequence differs by one nucleotide. This sample also contains other DNA sequences that code for the same CDR3. This chain links TRBV28 with TRBJ1-3; possible D gene TRBD1, 5 bases. Germline V gene lookup returns CDR1 MDHEN and CDR2 SYDVKM. The CDR3 totals 15 residues. The CDR3 bases are TGTGCCAGCAGTTTAGGGACGGCCTCTGGAAACACCAGATATTTT. This translates into CASSLGTASGNTRYF.

Relative to its sample, this clone is medium-sized. This chain uses TRBV6-1 with TRBJ2-3, with 7 bases matching TRBD1. The CDR3 covers 15 residues. V shed 1 base, J shed 0 bases, and the junction held 1 base outside the gene matches. CDR1 is MNHNS, CDR2 SASEGT, per germline. In DNA form, the CDR3 reads TGTGCCAGCAGTGAAGAGACAGGGAGCACAGATACGCAGTATTTT. It translates to CASSEETGSTDTQYF.

At least ten counts were recorded for this clone. The V and J genes are TRBV6-1 and TRBJ2-7; TRBD2 matches at 11 bases. V was pared by 6 bases and J by 10 bases, with 8 bases of the junction left unmatched. The length of the CDR3 is 13 residues. Per germline, CDR1 MNHNS and CDR2 SASEGT. The CDR3 DNA is TGTGCCAGCAGCTCAACTAGCGGGAGTCAACAGTACTTC. It encodes CASSSTSGSQQYF.

In this sample, this clone turned up many times. The V gene is TRBV9, the J gene TRBJ2-3, with TRBD2 as a possible D gene (5 bases). V was trimmed by 4 bases and J by 9 bases, leaving 15 bases between them. This CDR3 is 13 amino acids long. Germline V gene sequence: CDR1 SGDLS, CDR2 YYNGEE. CDR3 amino acids: CASSSQRGSTQYF. The CDR3 bases are TGTGCCAGCAGCTCCCAAAGAGGGTCCACGCAGTATTTT.

This clone was found once. The chain combines TRBV7-9 with TRBJ1-3; D gene uncertain. Germline V gene data show CDR1 as SEHNR and CDR2 as FQNEAQ (reference sequence). The CDR3 loop spans 13 amino acids. Between the trimmed V and J ends, which lost 5 bases and 2 bases, there was a span of 7 bases. The CDR3 sequence: CASSPKTGNTIYF. The CDR3 nucleotides are TGTGCCAGCAGCCCCAAGACTGGAAACACCATATATTTT.

This clone was recorded at least ten times. The rearrangement uses TRBV6-1 and TRBJ1-5; D may be TRBD1 (5 bases). The CDR3 runs 16 residues. Germline V CDR1 and CDR2: MNHNS, SASEGT. V shed 6 bases and J shed 6 bases, with 21 bases lying between them. The CDR3 is CASRPVGGGKGQPQHF. The CDR3 DNA follows: TGTGCCAGCAGACCGGTAGGCGGGGGAAAGGGTCAGCCCCAGCATTTT.

This clone was picked up many times. Distinct nucleotide sequences in the sample also encode this CDR3. The J gene is TRBJ1-6, the V gene TRBV18, with 7 bases identical to TRBD1. The CDR3 covers 14 residues. The germline V gene encodes CDR1 KGHSH and CDR2 LQKENI. V shed 4 bases, J shed 10 bases, and the junction held 7 bases outside the gene matches. The CDR3 DNA sequence: TGTGCCAGCTCACTGCGGACAGGTGACTCACCCCTCCACTTT. Protein product: CASSLRTGDSPLHF. The entire variable domain, with the rest obtained from reference TRBV18 and TRBJ1-6, is as follows: NAGVMQNPRHLVRRRGQEARLRCSPMKGHSHVYWYRQLPEEGLKFMVYLQKENIIDESGMPKERFSAEFPKEGPSILRIQQVVRGDSAAYFCASSLRTGDSPLHFGNGTRLTVT.